This passage covers 20 T cell receptor beta chains from one sample sequenced in a study of cytomegalovirus exposure and HLA in healthy donors. Both 60 Vbeta primers and 13 Jbeta primers went into the PCR. Libraries were prepared by immunoSEQ multiplex PCR; TCRdb keeps only in-frame clonotypes and omits some of them. The data show 90,000 to 100,000 clones, around 69% seen once. Sequenced material: PBMCs. These receptor sequences come from a woman aged 60-75 years in good health and CMV-seropositive.

The chain carries TRBV11-2 and TRBJ1-2; perhaps TRBD1 as D (6 bases). Per the germline V gene, CDR1 is SGHAT and CDR2 is FQNNGV. CDR3 size: 13 residues. Deletions cut 6 bases from V and 3 bases from J, with 11 bases between. The chain's CDR3 is CASSPDSDYGYTF. The DNA of the CDR3 is TGTGCCAGCAGTCCGGACAGTGACTATGGCTACACCTTC.

This chain joins TRBV5-1 and TRBJ1-2; tentatively, D is TRBD1 (5 bases). Germline V gene sequence: CDR1 SGHRS, CDR2 YFSETQ. This CDR3 has 14 amino acids. V gave up 5 bases and J gave up 4 bases, with 15 bases separating them. CDR3 in DNA: TGCGCCAGCAGAGCAGTTCAGGGCGGCTATGGCTACACCTTC. This encodes CASRAVQGGYGYTF. Based on the CDR3 plus reference TRBV5-1 and TRBJ1-2, the full variable domain is KAGVTQTPRYLIKTRGQQVTLSCSPISGHRSVSWYQQTPGQGLQFLFEYFSETQRNKGNFPGRFSGRQFSNSRSEMNVSTLELGDSALYLCASRAVQGGYGYTFGSGTRLTVV.

The CDR3 loop is CASSVGSSGLGDNEQFF. The CDR3, as DNA: TGTGCCAGCAGCGTAGGTAGTAGCGGCCTAGGGGACAATGAGCAGTTCTTC. The rearrangement joins TRBV9 to TRBJ2-1; tentatively, D is TRBD2 (6 bases). The CDR3 runs 17 residues. Germline V CDR1 and CDR2: SGDLS, YYNGEE. V lost 0 bases and J 5 bases, leaving 18 bases between the germline ends.

This chain connects TRBV27 to TRBJ2-2; possible D gene TRBD2, 5 bases. The CDR3 has 15 residues. V lost 8 bases and J lost 2, with 15 bases in between. Germline loops: CDR1 MNHEY, CDR2 SMNVEV (reference sequence). CDR3 sequence reads: CASGRVAGNTGELFF. The CDR3 nucleotides are TGTGCCAGCGGAAGAGTTGCGGGCAACACCGGGGAGCTGTTTTTT.

The gene calls are TRBV5-4 and TRBJ1-3; D remains unclear. Germline V gives CDR1 SGHNT, CDR2 YYREEE (reference sequence). V shed 4 bases and J shed 0 bases, with 14 bases lying between them. This CDR3 is built from 16 residues. The CDR3 DNA is TGTGCCAGCAGCCTGACGACATCGAGCTCTGGAAACACCATATATTTT. Encoded protein: CASSLTTSSSGNTIYF.

CDR3 in DNA: TGTGCCAGCAGCCCATTGACAGGGTTCGACACTGAAGCTTTCTTT. Translation gives CASSPLTGFDTEAFF. The chain links TRBV6-1 to TRBJ1-1; 7 bases line up with TRBD1. The J segment lost 3 bases and the V segment lost 6 bases, leaving 10 bases of the junction unmatched. This CDR3 has 15 residues. CDR1 and CDR2 from the germline V gene are MNHNS and SASEGT.

The V gene is TRBV29-1, the J gene TRBJ2-1, with 9 bases fitting TRBD2. V trimming: 4 bases; J trimming: 13 bases; junction bases outside the gene matches: 5. Looked up from germline, CDR1 is SQVTM and CDR2 is ANQGSEA. The CDR3 contains 11 residues. As DNA, the CDR3 is TGCAGCGTTGGGGAGCGGGAGGTCCAGTTCTTC. Its protein is CSVGEREVQFF.

This clone was recorded a few times. The chain has TRBV5-4 and TRBJ1-1; D not resolved. The CDR3 length is 12 residues. V lost 0 bases to trimming and J lost 7 bases, with 7 bases between them. Germline V lookup: CDR1 SGHNT, CDR2 YYREEE (reference sequence). The CDR3 here is CASSLVESEAFF. In nucleotides, the CDR3 is TGTGCCAGCAGCTTGGTAGAGAGTGAAGCTTTCTTT.

The V gene is TRBV11-1, the J gene TRBJ2-5; the D gene is possibly TRBD1 (6 bases). The V end was cut by 6 bases, the J end by 1 base, with 15 bases between. Germline V CDR1 and CDR2: SGHAT, FQDESV (reference sequence). The CDR3 has 15 residues. CDR3 sequence (DNA): TGTGCCAGCAGGGGCAACAGGGTAGGCCAAGAGACCCAGTACTTC. Protein product: CASRGNRVGQETQYF.

The rearrangement links TRBV18 to TRBJ2-1, with 7 bases fitting TRBD2. The CDR3 runs to 16 residues. V was clipped by 8 bases and J by 1 base; unmatched bases: 11. From germline, CDR1 is KGHSH and CDR2 LQKENI. The CDR3 coding sequence is TGTGCCAGCACAACGGGAGGACTACCGTCCTACAATGAGCAGTTCTTC. Its translation: CASTTGGLPSYNEQFF.

CDR3 region: CASSEPLIQGVRGETQYF. As DNA, the CDR3 is TGTGCCAGCAGTGAGCCACTAATACAGGGGGTACGTGGAGAGACCCAGTACTTC. The chain carries TRBV25-1 and TRBJ2-5, with 8 nucleotides matching TRBD1. The CDR3 contains 18 residues. Germline CDR1 is MGHDK and CDR2 is SYGVNS. The V gene end was trimmed by 3 bases and the J gene end by 4 bases; junction bases not matched to a gene: 16.

This clone was recorded a few times. This chain connects TRBV2 to TRBJ1-4, with D uncertain. V was clipped by 8 bases and J by 6 bases, with 10 bases between them. This CDR3 region has 12 residues. CDR1 and CDR2 from the germline V gene are SNHLY and FYNNEI. CDR3 sequence: CASLGMDEKLFF. The CDR3 DNA reads as TGTGCCAGCCTCGGGATGGATGAAAAACTGTTTTTT.

The chain combines TRBV9 with TRBJ2-5; tentatively, D is TRBD1 (5 bases). V lost 3 bases to trimming and J lost 2 bases, with 14 bases between them. CDR3 length: 15 residues. Germline CDR1 is SGDLS and CDR2 is YYNGEE. CDR3 DNA sequence: TGTGCCAGCAGCGAGGGATACAGGAGACAAGAGACCCAGTACTTC. Amino acids: CASSEGYRRQETQYF.

This clone was seen more than once but under ten times. The chain employs TRBV28 and TRBJ2-7; weak D call: TRBD1 (5 bases). In germline, CDR1 is MDHEN, CDR2 SYDVKM. The CDR3 spans 15 residues. Trimming left V 6 bases short and J 2 bases short, with 17 bases between. The CDR3 reads CASSLQGSPAYEQYF. The CDR3 coding sequence is TGTGCCAGCAGCCTCCAGGGTTCCCCCGCCTACGAGCAGTACTTC.

The V and J genes are TRBV10-3 and TRBJ2-2; tentatively, D is TRBD1 (5 bases). Germline V gives CDR1 ENHRY, CDR2 SYGVKD. There are 13 residues in the CDR3. Trimming left V 7 bases short and J 6 bases short, with 12 bases between. This CDR3 is CAITPGYSGELFF. CDR3 in DNA: TGTGCCATCACCCCAGGGTATTCCGGGGAGCTGTTTTTT.

V is TRBV28 and J is TRBJ1-5, with a tentative D call TRBD1 (6 bases). The V end was cut by 2 bases, the J end by 5 bases, with 13 bases between. The germline V gene encodes CDR1 MDHEN and CDR2 SYDVKM. The CDR3 is 15 residues long. The CDR3 sequence: CASSLQGIGHQPQHF. The DNA for the CDR3 is TGTGCCAGCAGTTTACAGGGGATCGGGCATCAGCCCCAGCATTTT.

The chain combines TRBV6-6 with TRBJ1-3, with D maybe TRBD1 (5 bases). The CDR3 length is 15 residues. The V gene's germline CDR1 is MNHNY and CDR2 SVGAGI (reference sequence). V lost 0 bases to trimming and J lost 1 base, with 7 bases between them. CDR3 sequence: CASSYSTASGNTIYF. The CDR3 bases are TGTGCCAGCAGTTACTCGACAGCTTCTGGAAACACCATATATTTT.

This chain uses TRBV6-1 with TRBJ1-5; D remains ambiguous. Trimming took 4 bases from V and 4 from J, leaving 8 bases between them. Per germline, CDR1 MNHNS and CDR2 SASEGT. The CDR3 consists of 13 residues. CDR3 sequence: CASSARLNQPQHF. Here the CDR3 DNA reads TGTGCCAGCAGTGCCCGTTTAAATCAGCCCCAGCATTTT.

In DNA, the CDR3 is TGTGCCAGCAGTTACTCGATTAGCGGGAGGATCAACGAGCAGTACTTC. Protein sequence: CASSYSISGRINEQYF. V and J are TRBV6-6 and TRBJ2-5; 10 nucleotides align to TRBD2. The DNA end lines up better with TRBJ2-7; the J call may be wrong. The CDR3 is made up of 16 amino acids. Germline assignment: CDR1 MNHNY and CDR2 SVGAGI (reference sequence).

V gene TRBV27 combines with J gene TRBJ2-1; D may be TRBD1 (6 bases). Germline V CDR1 and CDR2: MNHEY, SMNVEV (reference sequence). The V end was cut by 3 bases, the J end by 8 bases, with 14 bases between. CDR3 length: 14 amino acids. CDR3 sequence (DNA): TGTGCCAGCAGTTTTGGGACATCCCCCCATGAGCAGTTCTTC. It specifies CASSFGTSPHEQFF.